This T cell receptor (beta chain) was retrieved from a study of T cell repertoires in cytomegalovirus infection. Study context: Indications of both CMV infection and matching HLA type were provided by public TCR beta signatures. Study-level findings and limits: CMV-specific HLA-C-restricted TCR beta clonotypes dominated the ex vivo response. Cumulative frequency (of public TCR beta family members) identified carriers of CMV plus the relevant HLA.

V was pared by 2 bases and J by 5 bases, with 12 bases between. CDR1 MDHEN and CDR2 SYDVKM come from the germline V gene. The length of the CDR3 is 14 residues. TCRdb reanalysed the reads using MiXCR and keeps one entry per CDR3 protein. The data show about 180,000 distinct CDR3 sequences, roughly 14% seen once. About this clonotype: Its antigen is not known.

This TCR came from a human donor in good health (CMV status not recorded). Some clones in this sample may be carry-over from other donors' samples. The sequencing sample was made of PBMCs. V is TRBV28 and J is TRBJ2-5; TRBD2 might be the D (6 bases). DNA for the CDR3: TGTGCCAGCAGTTTAGCGGGACCTGAGGAGACCCAGTACTTC. Amino acids: CASSLAGPEETQYF.